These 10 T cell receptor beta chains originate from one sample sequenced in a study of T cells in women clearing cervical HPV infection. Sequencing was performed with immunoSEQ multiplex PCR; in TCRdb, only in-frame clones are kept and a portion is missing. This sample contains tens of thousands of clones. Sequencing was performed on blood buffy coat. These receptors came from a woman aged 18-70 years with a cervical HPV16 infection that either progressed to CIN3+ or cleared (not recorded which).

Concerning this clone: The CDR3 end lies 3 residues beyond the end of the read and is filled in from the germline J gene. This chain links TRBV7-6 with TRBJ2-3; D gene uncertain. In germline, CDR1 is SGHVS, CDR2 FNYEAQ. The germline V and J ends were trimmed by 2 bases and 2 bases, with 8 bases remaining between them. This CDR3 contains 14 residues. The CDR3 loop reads CASSLPRNTDTQYF. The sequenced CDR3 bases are TGTGCCAGCAGCTTACCGCGAAACACAGATACG.

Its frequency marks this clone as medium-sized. CDR3 DNA (partial): TGTGCCACAAAGAAACCCTCTGGGGCCAACGTC. Translated, it gives CATKKPSGANV. The CDR3 in full is CATKKPSGANVLTF. The chain links TRBV30 to TRBJ2-6; D uncertain. The read falls 3 residues short of the CDR3 end, and the missing part is taken from the germline J gene. The germline V and J ends were trimmed by 8 bases and 0 bases, with 11 bases remaining between them. The CDR3 contains 14 residues. Germline CDR1 is GTSNPN and CDR2 is SVGIG (reference sequence).

CDR3 bases read: TGCAGTGCGACTGACAGAAAAGAGACC. This codes for CSATDRKET. The entire CDR3 is CSATDRKETQYF. The chain carries TRBV20-1 and TRBJ2-5; TRBD1 is a possible D gene (5 bases). The CDR3 is cut off 3 residues early in the read; its end comes from the germline J gene. V dropped 6 bases and J dropped 3 bases, with 11 bases sitting between them. Looked up from germline, CDR1 is DFQATT and CDR2 is SNEGSKA (reference sequence). This CDR3 comprises 12 residues.

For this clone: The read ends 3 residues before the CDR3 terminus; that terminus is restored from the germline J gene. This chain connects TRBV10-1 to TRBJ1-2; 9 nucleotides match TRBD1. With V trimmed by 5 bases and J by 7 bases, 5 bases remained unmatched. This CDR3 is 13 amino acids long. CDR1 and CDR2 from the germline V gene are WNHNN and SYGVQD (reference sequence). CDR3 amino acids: CASSPGQGRGYTF. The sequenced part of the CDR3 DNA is TGCGCCAGCAGTCCGGGACAGGGCCGTGGC.

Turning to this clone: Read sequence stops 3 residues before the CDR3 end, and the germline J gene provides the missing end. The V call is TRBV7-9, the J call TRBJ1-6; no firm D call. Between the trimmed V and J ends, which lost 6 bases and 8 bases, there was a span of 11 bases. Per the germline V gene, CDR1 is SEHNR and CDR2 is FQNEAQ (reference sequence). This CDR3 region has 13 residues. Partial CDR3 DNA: TGTGCCAGCAGTTTGCCGGGGTATTCACCC. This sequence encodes CASSLPGYSP. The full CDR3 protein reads CASSLPGYSPLHF.

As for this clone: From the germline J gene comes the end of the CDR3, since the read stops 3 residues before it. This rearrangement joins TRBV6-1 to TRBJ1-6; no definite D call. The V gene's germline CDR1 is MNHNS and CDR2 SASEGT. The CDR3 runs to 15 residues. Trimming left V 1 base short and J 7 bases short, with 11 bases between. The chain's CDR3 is CASSEGAAENSPLHF. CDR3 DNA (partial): TGTGCCAGCAGTGAAGGGGCAGCGGAAAATTCACCC.

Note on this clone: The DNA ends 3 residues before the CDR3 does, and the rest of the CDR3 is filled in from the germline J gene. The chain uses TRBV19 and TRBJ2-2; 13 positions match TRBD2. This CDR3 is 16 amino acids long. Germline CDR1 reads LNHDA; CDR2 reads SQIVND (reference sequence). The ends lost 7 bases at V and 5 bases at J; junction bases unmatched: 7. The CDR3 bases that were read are TGTGCCAGTAATATCTGGACTAGCGGGGGAACCGGGGAG. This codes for CASNIWTSGGTGE. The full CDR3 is CASNIWTSGGTGELFF.

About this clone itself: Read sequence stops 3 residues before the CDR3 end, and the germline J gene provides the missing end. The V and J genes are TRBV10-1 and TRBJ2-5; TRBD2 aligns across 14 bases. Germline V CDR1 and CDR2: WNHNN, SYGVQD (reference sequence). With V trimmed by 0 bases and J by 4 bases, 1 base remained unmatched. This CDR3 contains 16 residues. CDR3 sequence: CASSESGTSGRETQYF. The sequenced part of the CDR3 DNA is TGCGCCAGCAGTGAGTCCGGGACTAGCGGGAGAGAGACC.

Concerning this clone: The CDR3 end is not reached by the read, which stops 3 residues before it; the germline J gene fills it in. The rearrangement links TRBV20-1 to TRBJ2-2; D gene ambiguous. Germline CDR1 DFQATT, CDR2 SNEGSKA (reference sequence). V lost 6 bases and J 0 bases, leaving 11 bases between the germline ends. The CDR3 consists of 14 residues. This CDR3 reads CSASLGTNTGELFF. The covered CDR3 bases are TGCAGTGCCTCACTCGGTACGAACACCGGGGAG.

Incomplete CDR3 DNA: TGTGCCAGCAGCTTAGAGGGGTACACAGATACG. Translation gives CASSLEGYTDT. The full CDR3 sequence reads CASSLEGYTDTQYF. The chain uses TRBV7-9 and TRBJ2-3; TRBD1 might be the D (5 bases). Sequencing ends 3 residues short of the CDR3 end; the germline J gene provides the rest. The CDR3 is 14 amino acids. Germline CDR1 SEHNR, CDR2 FQNEAQ (reference sequence). The V gene lost 1 base and the J gene lost 2 bases, with 7 bases spanning the gap.